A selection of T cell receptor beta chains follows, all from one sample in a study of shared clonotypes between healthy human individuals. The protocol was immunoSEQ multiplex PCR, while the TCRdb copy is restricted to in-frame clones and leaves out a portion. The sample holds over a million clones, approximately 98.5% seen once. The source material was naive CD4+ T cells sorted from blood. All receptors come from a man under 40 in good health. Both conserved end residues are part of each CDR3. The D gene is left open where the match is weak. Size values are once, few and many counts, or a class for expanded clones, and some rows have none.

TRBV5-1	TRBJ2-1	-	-	CASSLPLANNEQFF	TGCGCCAGCAGCTTGCCTTTGGCCAACAATGAGCAGTTCTTC
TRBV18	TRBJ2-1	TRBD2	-	CASSPRGSPYNEQFF	TGTGCCAGCTCACCGCGGGGGAGTCCCTACAATGAGCAGTTCTTC
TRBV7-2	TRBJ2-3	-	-	CASSLGADSTDTQYF	TGTGCCAGCAGCTTAGGGGCGGATAGCACAGATACGCAGTATTTT
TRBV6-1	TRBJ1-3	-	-	CASGETDTIYF	TGTGCCAGCGGGGAAACGGACACCATATATTTT
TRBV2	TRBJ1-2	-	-	CASSGTANYGYTF	TGTGCCAGCAGCGGAACAGCGAACTATGGCTACACCTTC
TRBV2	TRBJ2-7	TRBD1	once	CASSGGQGTYEQYF	TGTGCCAGCAGTGGGGGACAGGGTACGTACGAGCAGTACTTC
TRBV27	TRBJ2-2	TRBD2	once	CATLTSGSTGELFF	TGTGCCACTTTGACTAGCGGGAGTACCGGGGAGCTGTTTTTT
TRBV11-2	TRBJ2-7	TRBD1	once	CASSLDLGTGSYEQYF	TGTGCCAGCAGCTTAGATCTGGGGACAGGGTCCTACGAGCAGTACTTC
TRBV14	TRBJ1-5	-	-	CASSQGAGNQPQHF	TGTGCCAGCAGCCAGGGGGCCGGCAATCAGCCCCAGCATTTT
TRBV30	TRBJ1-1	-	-	CAWSLDARVFF	TGTGCCTGGAGTTTAGACGCGCGGGTCTTCTTT